This TCR beta chain comes out of a study of early T cells in non-severe SARS-CoV-2 infection. Unique molecular identifiers tagged individual cDNA molecules. One entry per CDR3 protein, called by TCRdb with MiXCR from the 5' RACE reads. The data hold approximately 120,000 distinct CDR3 sequences, with 15% observed a single time. This clonotype was recorded at least ten times. Germline V gene lookup returns CDR1 SGHVS and CDR2 FQNEAQ. The CDR3 runs to 15 residues. V dropped 1 base and J dropped 8 bases, with 15 bases sitting between them. This TCR was sampled from an adult who was a healthcare worker with PCR-confirmed SARS-CoV-2 infection or an uninfected control (not recorded which). Specimen: whole blood. This chain connects TRBV7-8 to TRBJ2-1; maybe TRBD2 (5 bases). The chain's CDR3 is CASSLDPLSGYEQFF. The CDR3 DNA reads as TGTGCCAGCAGCTTAGATCCGCTAAGCGGCTATGAGCAGTTCTTC.